The next 18 T cell receptor beta chains were all read from a single sample in a study of blood T cell repertoires in COVID-19. Sequenced by immunoSEQ multiplex PCR; TCRdb stores in-frame clones only, minus some. This sample has tens of thousands of clones, with around 85% found just once. The sample taken for sequencing was peripheral blood. Receptor source: a man in his 60s with active or convalescent COVID-19.

This clone has a single count. This sequence joins TRBV29-1 and TRBJ1-1; D remains unclear. Per the germline V gene, CDR1 is SQVTM and CDR2 is ANQGSEA. V shed 2 bases and J shed 0 bases, with 10 bases lying between them. The CDR3 runs to 14 residues. This CDR3 reads CSVELAVMNTEAFF. The CDR3 DNA reads as TGCAGCGTTGAACTTGCAGTGATGAACACTGAAGCTTTCTTT.

V gene TRBV7-2 combines with J gene TRBJ2-2; D gene ambiguous. CDR1 and CDR2 (germline): SGHTA, FQGNSA. Trimming took off 1 base at V and 4 bases at J, with 7 bases between the two ends. This CDR3 is 14 amino acids long. The CDR3 bases are TGTGCCAGCAGCTTAGTAACGGGCACCGGGGAGCTGTTTTTT. Protein: CASSLVTGTGELFF.

The chain links TRBV9 to TRBJ2-1, with D tentatively TRBD2 (6 bases). The CDR3 contains 16 residues. Germline V gives CDR1 SGDLS, CDR2 YYNGEE. V lost 3 bases to trimming and J lost 7 bases, with 20 bases between them. As DNA, the CDR3 is TGTGCCAGCAGCGCCGACGGGACTCGCTTGTGGAATGAGCAGTTCTTC. Translated: CASSADGTRLWNEQFF.

The rearrangement joins TRBV21-1 to TRBJ2-7; the table names TRBD1, a call not compared with the DNA. TRBV21-1 is classified as a pseudogene. The CDR3 extends over 16 amino acids. DNA for the CDR3: TGTGCCAGCAGCAAACCGGGACAAGAAAACGCCCACGAGCAGTACGTC. Residues: CASSKPGQENAHEQYV.

The chain is built from TRBV2 and TRBJ2-2; possible D gene TRBD1, 6 bases. Trimming took off 6 bases at V and 2 bases at J, with 13 bases between the two ends. CDR3 size: 15 residues. Germline values: CDR1 SNHLY, CDR2 FYNNEI. CDR3 DNA sequence: TGTGCCAGCAGAGCCGACAGGACTAACACCGGGGAGCTGTTTTTT. It yields the protein CASRADRTNTGELFF.

This chain uses TRBV7-9 with TRBJ1-2; D may be TRBD1 (5 bases). Germline CDR1 SEHNR, CDR2 FQNEAQ (reference sequence). The CDR3 has 14 amino acids. The ends were cut back, 6 bases at V and 0 bases at J, with 11 bases in the middle. The CDR3: CASSPGPTNYGYTF. In nucleotides, the CDR3 is TGTGCCAGCAGTCCAGGGCCGACTAACTATGGCTACACCTTC.

The genes are TRBV2 and TRBJ2-3; D is perhaps TRBD2 (5 bases). This CDR3 comprises 14 residues. Germline V CDR1 and CDR2: SNHLY, FYNNEI. V was clipped by 5 bases and J by 2 bases, with 11 bases between them. DNA for the CDR3: TGTGCCAGCAGTAGGGCCGGGGTCACAGATACGCAGTATTTT. As protein: CASSRAGVTDTQYF.

The chain is built from TRBV5-6 and TRBJ2-2, with D possibly being TRBD1 (7 bases). In germline, CDR1 is SGHDT, CDR2 YYEEEE. The CDR3 spans 17 residues. Trimming pared 0 bases from V and 0 bases from J, leaving 12 bases between. CDR3 loop: CASSLVGRGANTGELFF. The CDR3 region has the DNA TGTGCCAGCAGCTTGGTAGGCAGGGGGGCGAACACCGGGGAGCTGTTTTTT.

The rearrangement links TRBV7-2 to TRBJ2-1; 7 positions agree with TRBD2. J lost 9 bases, V lost 0 bases, and 5 bases had no gene match. The germline gives CDR1 SGHTA, CDR2 FQGNSA. This CDR3 region has 14 residues. Here the CDR3 reads CASSLAREYVEQFF. In DNA form, the CDR3 reads TGTGCCAGCAGCTTAGCGCGGGAGTATGTTGAGCAGTTCTTC.

This rearrangement joins TRBV7-9 to TRBJ2-5; 10 bases line up with TRBD2. The germline V gene encodes CDR1 SEHNR and CDR2 FQNEAQ (reference sequence). The CDR3 extends over 18 amino acids. V dropped 2 bases and J dropped 5; count of bases not matched to a gene: 14. As DNA, the CDR3 is TGTGCCAGCAGCTTACTAGCGGGGGACCTCCTCGTCCCGGAGACCCAGTACTTC. Amino acids: CASSLLAGDLLVPETQYF.

Only one count was recorded for this clone. V usage is TRBV21-1 and J usage is TRBJ1-2. TRBV21-1 is a pseudogene locus. The CDR3 consists of 17 residues. The CDR3 coding sequence is TGTGCCAGCGGGACCTCATGGGAGGGGGGTCGGACGGTTGGCTACACCTTC. It yields the protein CASGTSWEGGRTVGYTF.

This chain joins TRBV28 and TRBJ1-1; D perhaps matches TRBD1 (5 bases). Deletions cut 5 bases from V and 6 bases from J, with 10 bases between. Germline lookup yields CDR1 MDHEN and CDR2 SYDVKM. CDR3 size: 12 residues. The CDR3 region is CASSLRVSEAFF. The CDR3 coding sequence is TGTGCCAGCAGTCTCAGGGTATCTGAAGCTTTCTTT.

In this sample, this clone is medium-sized. The chain combines TRBV11-2 with TRBJ2-3; 8 bases are shared with TRBD1. From germline, CDR1 is SGHAT and CDR2 FQNNGV. This CDR3 contains 13 residues. Unmatched junction bases numbered 4, after V lost 6 bases and J lost 5 bases. The CDR3 DNA sequence: TGTGCCAGCAGACAGGGGGGTAAAGATACGCAGTATTTT. It encodes CASRQGGKDTQYF.

The V and J genes are TRBV15 and TRBJ2-4, with 7 nucleotides matching TRBD2. V lost 1 base, J lost 4 bases, and 10 bases stayed unmatched. The CDR3 covers 17 residues. CDR1 and CDR2 (germline): LNHNV, YYDKDF (reference sequence). CDR3 protein: CATSRGALGDYKNIQYF. In DNA form, the CDR3 reads TGTGCCACCAGCAGAGGGGCACTAGGGGACTATAAAAACATTCAGTACTTC.

This clone was found once. The chain couples TRBV5-1 to TRBJ2-2; 9 bases line up with TRBD1. V dropped 3 bases and J dropped 8; count of bases not matched to a gene: 8. CDR1 is SGHRS, CDR2 YFSETQ, per germline. The CDR3 spans 15 residues. The CDR3 sequence is CASSSGQGSWGELFF. The CDR3 DNA is TGCGCCAGCAGCTCAGGACAGGGGTCGTGGGGGGAGCTGTTTTTT. The full variable domain, with the rest looked up from reference TRBV5-1 and TRBJ2-2, is KAGVTQTPRYLIKTRGQQVTLSCSPISGHRSVSWYQQTPGQGLQFLFEYFSETQRNKGNFPGRFSGRQFSNSRSEMNVSTLELGDSALYLCASSSGQGSWGELFFGEGSRLTVL.

V and J are TRBV19 and TRBJ2-1; 8 bases are shared with TRBD1. The length of the CDR3 is 15 residues. Trimming cost V 5 bases and J 4 bases; bases outside gene matches: 7. Germline V CDR1 and CDR2: LNHDA, SQIVND (reference sequence). The CDR3 here is CASSGFGQGYNEQFF. CDR3 in DNA: TGTGCCAGTAGTGGCTTTGGACAGGGTTACAATGAGCAGTTCTTC.

The genes are TRBV18 and TRBJ1-2; TRBD1 matches 11 bases. The J segment lost 3 bases and the V segment lost 6 bases, leaving 9 bases of the junction unmatched. The CDR3 runs to 16 residues. Germline-derived CDR1 and CDR2 are KGHSH and LQKENI. Written as DNA, the CDR3 is TGTGCCAGCTCGCCGGGACAGGGGGGAGGCGACTATGGCTACACCTTC. As protein: CASSPGQGGGDYGYTF.

The rearrangement uses TRBV5-6 and TRBJ1-3; D remains unclear. The CDR3 extends over 17 amino acids. Germline loops: CDR1 SGHDT, CDR2 YYEEEE. Between the trimmed V and J ends, which lost 0 bases and 5 bases, there was a span of 18 bases. The CDR3 region has the DNA TGTGCCAGCAGCTTGGGTGGTTATGCTGGCGGGCGAAACACCATATATTTT. It codes for CASSLGGYAGGRNTIYF.